The rows below give T cell receptor beta chains drawn from one sample of a study of circulating and synovial CD4+ cells in juvenile arthritis. Profiled with immunoSEQ multiplex PCR; TCRdb holds only in-frame clones, not every one. In the table there are roughly 32,000 clones, around 96% of which are singletons. Material for sequencing was CD4+ T cells from blood. These receptors were obtained from a human donor with juvenile idiopathic arthritis. CDR3s include the opening cysteine and the closing phenylalanine or tryptophan. A D gene is named only where the DNA matches it firmly. Rows may omit the clone size; those that give it use once, few, many or a size class.

j_call d_call v_call clone_size cdr3_aa cdr3_nt
TRBJ1-5 - TRBV7-2 - CASSLGRPGDQPQHF TGTGCCAGCAGCTTAGGCCGGCCGGGAGATCAGCCCCAGCATTTT
TRBJ2-5 TRBD1 TRBV19 - CASSSQGVSVTQYF TGTGCCAGTAGTTCCCAGGGGGTCTCGGTGACCCAGTACTTC
TRBJ2-5 - TRBV7-2 - CASSSTGEGEQYF TGTGCCAGCAGCTCCACAGGAGAGGGGGAGCAGTACTTC
TRBJ2-1 - TRBV19 - CASSIGRVNEQFF TGTGCCAGTAGTATAGGCAGGGTGAATGAGCAGTTCTTC
TRBJ1-3 - TRBV19 - CASTSLLPSGNTIYF TGTGCCAGTACCTCTCTTCTCCCCTCTGGAAACACCATATATTTT
TRBJ1-1 - TRBV5-6 - CASSQQGTAFF TGTGCCAGCAGCCAGCAGGGGACAGCTTTCTTT
TRBJ2-7 TRBD2 TRBV5-8 - CASSLGGGLEQYF TGTGCCAGCAGCCTGGGCGGGGGGCTCGAGCAGTACTTC
TRBJ1-2 TRBD1 TRBV4-2 - CASSQGSGGGDRYGYTF TGTGCCAGCAGCCAAGGGAGTGGAGGGGGCGACCGCTATGGCTACACCTTC
TRBJ2-1 - TRBV7-3 - CASSPGSPSNEQFF TGTGCCAGCAGCCCTGGTAGCCCTTCCAATGAGCAGTTCTTC
TRBJ2-2 - TRBV28 - CASTGGRRTGELFF TGTGCCAGCACAGGAGGGCGGCGCACCGGGGAGCTGTTTTTT
TRBJ2-2 TRBD1 TRBV10-1 - CASSEGWGTENTGELFF TGCGCCAGCAGTGAGGGCTGGGGGACAGAGAACACCGGGGAGCTGTTTTTT
TRBJ2-3 TRBD1 TRBV7-7 - CASSLGHGQGYTQYF TGTGCCAGCAGCTTGGGGCACGGACAGGGATATACGCAGTATTTT
TRBJ2-1 TRBD2 TRBV7-3 - CASSSRGDNEQFF TGTGCCAGCAGCTCCCGGGGGGACAATGAGCAGTTCTTC
TRBJ2-7 TRBD2 TRBV18 - CASSPSGGAYEQYF TGTGCCAGCTCACCTAGCGGGGGAGCCTACGAGCAGTACTTC
TRBJ2-3 - TRBV4-1 - CASSQVDYSTDTQYF TGCGCCAGCAGCCAAGTCGACTACAGCACAGATACGCAGTATTTT
TRBJ2-7 - TRBV6-5 once CASSYLQGPEQYF TGTGCCAGCAGTTACCTACAGGGACCCGAGCAGTACTTC
TRBJ2-3 TRBD2 TRBV28 - CASSFGGRSSDTQYF TGTGCCAGCAGTTTTGGCGGGAGGTCGTCAGATACGCAGTATTTT
TRBJ1-4 TRBD1 TRBV6-1 - CASRGQGEKLFF TGTGCCAGCAGAGGACAGGGAGAAAAACTGTTTTTT
TRBJ2-3 TRBD2 TRBV7-2 - CASSQTGLAGHTDTQYF TGTGCCAGCAGCCAGACGGGACTAGCGGGGCACACAGATACGCAGTATTTT
TRBJ2-3 - TRBV28 - CASSPTGIGTDTQYF TGTGCCAGCAGTCCAACAGGGATCGGGACAGATACGCAGTATTTT
TRBJ2-7 TRBD1 TRBV6-6 - CASSYHRQGTPREQYF TGTGCCAGCAGTTACCACAGACAGGGGACACCGCGGGAGCAGTACTTC
TRBJ1-1 - TRBV18 - CASSPDRLRNTEAFF TGTGCCAGCTCACCAGACAGGTTGCGCAACACTGAAGCTTTCTTT
TRBJ2-1 - TRBV5-1 - CASSSEALYNEQFF TGCGCCAGCAGCTCCGAGGCGCTCTACAATGAGCAGTTCTTC
TRBJ1-1 - TRBV7-3 - CASSSTRNTEAFF TGTGCCAGCAGCTCGACACGGAACACTGAAGCTTTCTTT
TRBJ1-3 - TRBV6-5 - CASSYSRTAGNTIYF TGTGCCAGCAGTTACTCGAGGACAGCCGGAAACACCATATATTTT
TRBJ1-5 - TRBV10-2 - CASSESGGSNQPQHF TGCGCCAGCAGTGAGAGCGGGGGCAGCAATCAGCCCCAGCATTTT
TRBJ2-1 TRBD1 TRBV28 - CASRRQGKNGEQFF TGTGCCAGCAGAAGACAGGGTAAAAATGGTGAGCAGTTCTTC
TRBJ1-3 - TRBV11-2 - CASSSGLSSGNTIYF TGTGCCAGCAGCTCGGGACTGAGCTCTGGAAACACCATATATTTT
TRBJ1-6 - TRBV18 few CASSEDSPLHF TGTGCCAGCTCAGAGGATTCACCCCTCCACTTT
TRBJ2-7 - TRBV2 - CATQDSVYEQYF TGTGCCACCCAGGACAGTGTCTACGAGCAGTACTTC
TRBJ2-1 - TRBV18 - CASSPQSGLTYYNEQFF TGTGCCAGCTCACCCCAGTCCGGACTTACTTATTACAATGAGCAGTTCTTC
TRBJ2-2 - TRBV5-1 - CASSRLDGTNTGELFF TGCGCCAGCAGTCGCCTCGACGGGACGAACACCGGGGAGCTGTTTTTT
TRBJ1-3 - TRBV29-1 few CSVEDQRRSSGNTIYF TGCAGCGTTGAAGACCAAAGACGGAGCTCTGGAAACACCATATATTTT
TRBJ2-5 - TRBV14 - CASSQDRSTLVTGYQETQYF TGTGCCAGCAGCCAAGATCGGTCCACTCTGGTGACAGGTTACCAAGAGACCCAGTACTTC
TRBJ1-1 - TRBV7-2 - CASSLYLTTSMNTEAFF TGTGCCAGCAGCTTGTATCTGACAACCTCTATGAACACTGAAGCTTTCTTT
TRBJ2-3 - TRBV9 - CASSPTPRGTDTQYF TGTGCCAGCAGCCCAACTCCCAGGGGCACAGATACGCAGTATTTT
TRBJ1-1 - TRBV19 - CASSVRQNTEAFF TGTGCCAGTAGTGTTCGACAGAACACTGAAGCTTTCTTT
TRBJ1-5 TRBD1 TRBV2 - CASSTTGVGQPQHF TGTGCCAGCAGTACTACAGGGGTTGGGCAGCCCCAGCATTTT
TRBJ1-6 - TRBV19 - CASSIDRVTANSPLHF TGTGCCAGTAGTATAGATCGAGTAACTGCTAATTCACCCCTCCACTTT
TRBJ2-2 - TRBV4-1 - CASSQDRRGVNTGELFF TGCGCCAGCAGCCAAGATCGCAGGGGGGTGAACACCGGGGAGCTGTTTTTT